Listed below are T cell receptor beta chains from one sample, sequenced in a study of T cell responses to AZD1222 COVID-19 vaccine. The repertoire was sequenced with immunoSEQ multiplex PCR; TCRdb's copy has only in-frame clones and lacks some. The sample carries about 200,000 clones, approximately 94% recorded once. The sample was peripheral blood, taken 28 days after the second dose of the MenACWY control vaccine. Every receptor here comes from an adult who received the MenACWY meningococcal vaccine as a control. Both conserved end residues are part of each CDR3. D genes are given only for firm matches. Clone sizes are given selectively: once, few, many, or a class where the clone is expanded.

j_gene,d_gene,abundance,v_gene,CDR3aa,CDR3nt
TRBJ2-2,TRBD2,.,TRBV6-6,CASSYRAGEVSGELFF,TGTGCCAGCAGTTACAGGGCGGGAGAAGTTTCCGGGGAGCTGTTTTTT
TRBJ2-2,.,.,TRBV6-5,CASSYSDRPTGELFF,TGTGCCAGCAGTTACTCCGACAGACCCACCGGGGAGCTGTTTTTT
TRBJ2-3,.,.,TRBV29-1,CSVEEKGSGTSTDTQYF,TGCAGCGTTGAAGAGAAAGGTAGCGGCACTAGCACAGATACGCAGTATTTT
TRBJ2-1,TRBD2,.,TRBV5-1,CASSSTSGSIHEQFF,TGCGCCAGCAGCTCGACTAGCGGGAGTATCCATGAGCAGTTCTTC
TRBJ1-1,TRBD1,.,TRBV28,CASRGGQGDEAFF,TGTGCCAGCAGGGGCGGACAGGGAGATGAAGCTTTCTTT
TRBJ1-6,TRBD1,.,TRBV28,CASSLSTGVPGSPLHF,TGTGCCAGCAGTTTATCAACAGGGGTACCCGGGTCACCCCTCCACTTT
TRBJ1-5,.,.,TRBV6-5,CASSPRGANQPQHF,TGTGCCAGCAGTCCTCGGGGAGCCAATCAGCCCCAGCATTTT
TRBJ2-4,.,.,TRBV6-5,CASSLAKNIQYF,TGTGCCAGCAGTCTAGCCAAAAACATTCAGTACTTC
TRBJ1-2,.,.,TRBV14,CASSRQGVMGGYTF,TGTGCCAGCAGTCGGCAAGGGGTAATGGGTGGCTACACCTTC
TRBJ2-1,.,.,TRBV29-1,CSAREIDAYNEQFF,TGCAGCGCCAGGGAGATAGATGCCTACAATGAGCAGTTCTTC
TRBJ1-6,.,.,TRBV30,CAWSPLGGNNSPLHF,TGTGCCTGGAGTCCCCTAGGGGGTAATAATTCACCCCTCCACTTT
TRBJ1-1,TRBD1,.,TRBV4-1,CASSQRQGAEAFF,TGCGCCAGCAGCCAAAGACAGGGGGCTGAAGCTTTCTTT
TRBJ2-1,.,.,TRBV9,CASSVDYLARSYNEQFF,TGTGCCAGCAGCGTAGACTATCTCGCCCGTTCCTACAATGAGCAGTTCTTC
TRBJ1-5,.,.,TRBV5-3,CARSLDRVVLVQPQHF,TGTGCCAGAAGCTTGGACAGGGTAGTTCTGGTTCAGCCCCAGCATTTT
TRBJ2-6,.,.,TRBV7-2,CASSAYGRAGANVLTF,TGTGCCAGCAGCGCCTACGGACGGGCTGGGGCCAACGTCCTGACTTTC
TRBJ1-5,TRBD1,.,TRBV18,CASSTGTGGNQPQHF,TGTGCCAGCTCAACCGGGACAGGAGGCAATCAGCCCCAGCATTTT
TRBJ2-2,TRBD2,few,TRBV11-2,CASSFLAGGTGELFF,TGTGCCAGCAGCTTTCTAGCGGGTGGTACCGGGGAGCTGTTTTTT
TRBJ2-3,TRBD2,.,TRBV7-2,CASSLLAGGPDTQYF,TGTGCCAGCAGCTTGCTAGCGGGAGGTCCAGATACGCAGTATTTT
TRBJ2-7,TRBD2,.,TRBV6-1,CASSGLKLAGGYEQYF,TGTGCCAGCAGTGGTTTAAAACTAGCGGGCGGCTACGAGCAGTACTTC
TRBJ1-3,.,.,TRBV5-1,CASSLDGEENTIYF,TGCGCCAGCAGCTTGGACGGGGAGGAAAACACCATATATTTT
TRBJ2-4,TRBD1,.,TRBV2,CASSEEDRWGNIQYF,TGTGCCAGCAGTGAAGAGGACAGGTGGGGGAACATTCAGTACTTC
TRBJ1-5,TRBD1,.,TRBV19,CASRPQTGGPNQPQHF,TGTGCCAGTAGGCCCCAGACAGGGGGTCCCAATCAGCCCCAGCATTTT
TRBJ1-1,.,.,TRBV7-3,CASSLTQGTGTEAFF,TGTGCCAGCAGCTTAACACAGGGCACCGGCACTGAAGCTTTCTTT
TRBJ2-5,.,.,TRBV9,CASSVDAGTETQYF,TGTGCCAGCAGCGTAGACGCGGGGACGGAGACCCAGTACTTC
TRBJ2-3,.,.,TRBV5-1,CASSFSRRASTDTQYF,TGCGCCAGCAGCTTTTCTAGGCGGGCTAGCACAGATACGCAGTATTTT
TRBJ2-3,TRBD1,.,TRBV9,CASSLRTGGTDTQYF,TGTGCCAGCAGCCTAAGGACAGGGGGCACAGATACGCAGTATTTT
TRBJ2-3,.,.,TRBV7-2,CASRRETRRGEDTQYF,TGTGCCAGCCGACGGGAGACTAGACGCGGGGAAGATACGCAGTATTTT
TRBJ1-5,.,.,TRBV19,CASSIGAGARNQPQHF,TGTGCCAGTAGTATTGGAGCCGGGGCAAGGAATCAGCCCCAGCATTTT
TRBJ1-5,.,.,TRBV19,CASSIMRRGPGGSNQPQHF,TGTGCCAGTAGTATAATGAGGCGGGGCCCTGGCGGGAGCAATCAGCCCCAGCATTTT